The sequence of this T cell receptor (beta chain) was determined in a study of T cell repertoires in cytomegalovirus infection. Study at large: Through public TCR beta signatures, both CMV infection and matching HLA type were indicated. General study results and limits: Cumulative frequency (of public TCR beta family members) identified carriers of CMV plus the relevant HLA. HLA-C-restricted CMV clonotypes gave the most frequent clonotype in two of eight donors.

This clonotype was counted ten times or more. Its specificity is unknown. Trimming shortened V by 6 bases and J by 0 bases, and 17 bases separated the two germline ends. The CDR3 totals 16 residues. Germline V gene lookup returns CDR1 ENHRY and CDR2 SYGVKD. TCRdb analysed the reads with MiXCR anew, one entry per CDR3 protein. The sample has a few hundred thousand distinct CDR3 sequences, around 18% seen once. The V call is TRBV10-3, the J call TRBJ1-1; D uncertain. Sequencing was done on a sample of PBMCs. The receptor comes from a human donor in good health (CMV status not recorded). Some clones in this sample may be carry-over from other donors' samples. The CDR3: CAISAEAEYMNTEAFF. CDR3 in DNA: TGTGCCATCAGCGCAGAGGCAGAATACATGAACACTGAAGCTTTCTTT.